This TCR beta chain emerged from a study of beta chain features in type 1 diabetes. This clone was seen a few times. Antigen specificity is unknown. Trimming removed 2 bases from V and 10 bases from J; junction bases left unmatched: 11. From germline, CDR1 is MNHEY and CDR2 SVGAGI. The CDR3 consists of 16 residues. Findings and caveats of the study: Patients with Type 1 diabetes showed moderately but significantly shorter TCRB CDR3s in all four CD4+ subsets. Patients and controls would share equally any PCR tilt toward shorter templates. Diminished insertions and augmented deletions at VDJ junctions characterized type 1 diabetes patients. The naive, central memory and Treg TCRB repertoires looked more alike in patients than they did in healthy donors.

As every portion of the isolated RNA was reverse transcribed, the sequencing read expressed TCRB transcripts. The method was immunoSEQ multiplex PCR; TCRdb's version includes in-frame clones alone and lacks a portion of them. The sample comprises roughly 150,000 clones, 9% to 10% of which are singletons, and around 2.5% rests with the top ten. V is TRBV6-5 and J is TRBJ1-6; 7 bases align to TRBD1. This TCR derives from a young woman in good health. The material sequenced was central memory CD4+ T cells from blood. This CDR3 is CASSYEGRQGWSPLHF. DNA of the CDR3: TGTGCCAGCAGTTACGAGGGTCGACAGGGATGGTCACCCCTCCACTTT.